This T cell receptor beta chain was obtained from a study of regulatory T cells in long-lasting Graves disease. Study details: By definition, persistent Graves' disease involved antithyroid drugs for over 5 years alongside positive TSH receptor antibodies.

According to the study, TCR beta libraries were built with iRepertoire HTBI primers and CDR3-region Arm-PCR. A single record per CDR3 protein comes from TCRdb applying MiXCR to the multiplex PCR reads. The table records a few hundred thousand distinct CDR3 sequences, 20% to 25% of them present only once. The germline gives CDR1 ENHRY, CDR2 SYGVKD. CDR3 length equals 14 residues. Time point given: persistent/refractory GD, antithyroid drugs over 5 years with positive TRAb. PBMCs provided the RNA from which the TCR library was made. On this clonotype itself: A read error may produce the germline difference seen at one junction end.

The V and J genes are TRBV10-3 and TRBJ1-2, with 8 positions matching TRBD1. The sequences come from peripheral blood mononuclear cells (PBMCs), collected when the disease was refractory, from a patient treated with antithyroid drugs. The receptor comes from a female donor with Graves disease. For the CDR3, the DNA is TGTGCCATCAGGGACGGACAGGGCATGGATGGCTACGCCTTC. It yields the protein CAIRDGQGMDGYAF.